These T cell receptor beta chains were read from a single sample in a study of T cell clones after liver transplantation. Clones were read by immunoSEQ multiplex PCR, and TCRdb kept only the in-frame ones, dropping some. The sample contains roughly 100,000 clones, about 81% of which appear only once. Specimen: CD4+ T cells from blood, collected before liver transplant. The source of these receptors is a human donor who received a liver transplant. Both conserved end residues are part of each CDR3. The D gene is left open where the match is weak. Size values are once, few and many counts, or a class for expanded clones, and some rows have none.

CASSLALQGGEQYF	TGTGCCAGCAGCTTAGCCTTACAGGGCGGCGAGCAGTACTTC	few	TRBV7-2	TRBJ2-7	NA
CASSRTQGQETQYF	TGCGCCAGCAGCAGAACACAGGGGCAAGAGACCCAGTACTTC	NA	TRBV5-1	TRBJ2-5	TRBD1
CASSQGEGAGADTDTQYF	TGTGCCAGCAGCCAAGGAGAGGGGGCGGGGGCCGACACAGATACGCAGTATTTT	NA	TRBV4-2	TRBJ2-3	NA
CASSQGPRQDEQFF	TGTGCCAGCAGCCAAGGGCCGCGACAGGATGAGCAGTTCTTC	NA	TRBV4-2	TRBJ2-1	NA
CASSPPGLASYNEQFF	TGTGCCAGCAGCCCACCGGGACTCGCTTCCTACAATGAGCAGTTCTTC	NA	TRBV28	TRBJ2-1	NA
CASSRDRLNTEAFF	TGTGCCAGCAGCCGTGACAGACTGAACACTGAAGCTTTCTTT	few	TRBV4-2	TRBJ1-1	NA
CASSSDRGSREQYF	TGTGCCAGCAGTTCTGACCGGGGGTCCCGCGAGCAGTACTTC	NA	TRBV6-5	TRBJ2-7	NA
CASSSGPGNTIYF	TGTGCCAGCAGCTCGGGACCCGGAAACACCATATATTTT	NA	TRBV7-3	TRBJ1-3	NA
CSVLHQGNIPYEQYF	TGCAGCGTTTTACATCAGGGGAATATTCCCTACGAGCAGTACTTC	NA	TRBV29-1	TRBJ2-7	NA
CASSPPRGYRAYEQYF	TGTGCCAGCTCACCACCAAGGGGGTACAGAGCCTACGAGCAGTACTTC	NA	TRBV18	TRBJ2-7	NA
CASSQEVDGSSYNEQFF	TGTGCCAGCAGCCAAGAGGTGGACGGGAGCTCCTACAATGAGCAGTTCTTC	once	TRBV4-2	TRBJ2-1	NA
CASSPGTGQGASGNQPQHF	TGTGCCAGCAGCCCGGGAACCGGACAGGGGGCGTCGGGCAATCAGCCCCAGCATTTT	NA	TRBV27	TRBJ1-5	TRBD1
CATGTVDYGYTF	TGTGCCACCGGGACAGTCGACTATGGCTACACCTTC	NA	TRBV10-3	TRBJ1-2	TRBD1
CASSQGQGPFGYGYTF	TGTGCCAGCAGCCAGGGACAGGGCCCATTCGGCTATGGCTACACCTTC	NA	TRBV4-2	TRBJ1-2	TRBD1
CASSIYRGSYEQYF	TGTGCCAGTAGTATTTACAGGGGCTCCTACGAGCAGTACTTC	once	TRBV19	TRBJ2-7	TRBD1
CASSQDLRVGNEKLFF	TGCGCCAGCAGCCAAGATCTCAGGGTAGGCAATGAAAAACTGTTTTTT	NA	TRBV4-1	TRBJ1-4	NA
CASLRPAGGANVLTF	TGTGCCAGTTTACGTCCCGCGGGTGGGGCCAACGTCCTGACTTTC	NA	TRBV19	TRBJ2-6	NA